The entry below gives a single T cell receptor (beta chain) sequence along with its context. Compared with germline, one end of the junction differs, possibly owing to a read error. TCR beta CDR3 sequences were amplified from RNA transcripts. Researchers ran a first-round RT-PCR on the TCR CDR3 using the HTBI primer set. TCRdb reprocessed the multiplex PCR reads via MiXCR and lists one record per CDR3 protein. The sample consists of hundreds of thousands of distinct CDR3 sequences, around 14% of them appearing once. The entry originates in a study of T cells in Graves' hyperthyroidism and ophthalmopathy. This CDR3 is built from 16 residues. Germline assignment: CDR1 SGHAT and CDR2 FQNNGV. It was considered stable Graves' hyperthyroidism when ophthalmopathy did not progress within 18 months. Exclusion followed for patients with uncontrolled infection, other autoimmune disease, pregnancy or lactation.

This TCR came from a woman aged 25 to 39 with Graves' hyperthyroidism. The V call is TRBV11-2, the J call TRBJ2-7, with 11 bases that match TRBD2. Specimen: blood. The CDR3 region is CTSSPYSLAGGYEQYF. In nucleotides, the CDR3 is TGTACCAGCAGCCCATACTCCCTAGCGGGAGGCTACGAGCAGTACTTC.